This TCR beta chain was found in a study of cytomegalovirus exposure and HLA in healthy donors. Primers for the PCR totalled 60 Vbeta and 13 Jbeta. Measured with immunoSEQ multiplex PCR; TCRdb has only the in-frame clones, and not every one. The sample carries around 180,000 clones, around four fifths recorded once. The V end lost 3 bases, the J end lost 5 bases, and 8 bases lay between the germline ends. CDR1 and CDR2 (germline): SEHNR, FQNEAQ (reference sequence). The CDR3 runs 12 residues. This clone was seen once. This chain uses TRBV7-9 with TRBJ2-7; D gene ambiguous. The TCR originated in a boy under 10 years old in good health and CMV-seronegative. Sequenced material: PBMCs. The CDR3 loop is CASSFRQDEQYF. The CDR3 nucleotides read TGTGCCAGCAGCTTTCGGCAGGACGAGCAGTACTTC.